This is a list of T cell receptor beta chains from one sample in a study of vaccination and CD4 T cells after COVID-19. Each CDR3 protein is one row after TCRdb ran MiXCR on the PCR reads. Altogether about 15,000 distinct CDR3 sequences are present, about a third being singletons, with the ten largest covering about 35%. Their antigens remain unidentified. Material: cultured CD4+ T cells from blood. The origin of the receptors is a human donor with COVID-19. CDR3s include the opening cysteine and the closing phenylalanine or tryptophan. A D gene is named only where the DNA matches it firmly. The size of a clone is reported for some rows only, either as once, few or many, or as a class for expanded clones.

V gene	D gene	J gene	clone size	CDR3 DNA	CDR3 protein
TRBV10-1	.	TRBJ1-2	.	TGCGCCAGCAGTGAACAGACGAACTATGGCTACACCTTC	CASSEQTNYGYTF
TRBV2	.	TRBJ2-5	.	TGTGCCAGCAGTGAAGCTCGACAGTCGGTGGAGACCCAGTACTTC	CASSEARQSVETQYF
TRBV6-1	.	TRBJ2-1	.	TGTGCCAGCAGTGAAGCGCATACAGCCCGCTCCTACAATGAGCAGTTCTTC	CASSEAHTARSYNEQFF
TRBV20-1	.	TRBJ1-5	few	TGCAGTGCTAGAGAAGGCGGAGGGAATCAGCCCCAGCATTTT	CSAREGGGNQPQHF
TRBV7-8	.	TRBJ1-2	few	TGTGCCAGCAGCTTAGGGGGAAACAGCAAGGGCTACACCTTC	CASSLGGNSKGYTF
TRBV20-1	.	TRBJ2-5	few	TGCAGTGCTAGTAAGGCGGGGGCCCAAGAGACCCAGTACTTC	CSASKAGAQETQYF
TRBV5-1	TRBD1	TRBJ2-5	.	TGCGCCAGCACCTCACAGACAGGGTACCAAGAGACCCAGTACTTC	CASTSQTGYQETQYF
TRBV11-1	.	TRBJ2-1	few	TGTGCCAGCAGCTTAGACAATGAGCAGTTCTTC	CASSLDNEQFF
TRBV14	.	TRBJ1-2	.	TGTGCCAGCAGCCAAGTCAAGGGGGGCTACACCTTC	CASSQVKGGYTF
TRBV6-1	.	TRBJ1-4	.	TGTGCCAGCGGACAGGAAAAACTGTTTTTT	CASGQEKLFF
TRBV10-3	.	TRBJ1-1	.	TGTGCCATCAGTGGGACAGCGAACACTGAAGCTTTCTTT	CAISGTANTEAFF
TRBV15	TRBD1	TRBJ1-5	few	TGTGCCACCAGCAGGGACAGGATAAGCAATCAGCCCCAGCATTTT	CATSRDRISNQPQHF
TRBV5-1	TRBD1	TRBJ1-3	.	TGCGCCAGCAGCCTGGACAGGGCGGCTGGAAACACCATATATTTT	CASSLDRAAGNTIYF
TRBV28	.	TRBJ2-1	.	TGTGCCAGCAGTTTTATCGGCGCTGCAGGGTGGTTCTTC	CASSFIGAAGWFF
TRBV6-5	TRBD1	TRBJ2-3	once	TGTGCCAGCAGTTACCCTGGACAGGGGTCCACAGATACGCAGTATTTT	CASSYPGQGSTDTQYF
TRBV30	.	TRBJ1-2	medium-sized	TGTGCCTGGGATCCAGGAGTGGAGGGGAAGTCGGGCTACACCTTC	CAWDPGVEGKSGYTF
TRBV15	.	TRBJ2-7	.	TGTGCCACCAGCAGAGGCCCGGACAGCTACGAGCAGTACTTC	CATSRGPDSYEQYF
TRBV9	TRBD2	TRBJ2-1	.	TGTGCCAGCAGCGGGGGGACTAGCTCCTACAATGAGCAGTTCTTC	CASSGGTSSYNEQFF
TRBV7-6	.	TRBJ1-6	few	TGTGCCAGCAGCTTAGATGTGGCCACAAGCATAAGATCACCCCTCCACTTT	CASSLDVATSIRSPLHF
TRBV7-2	.	TRBJ1-2	medium-sized	TGTGCCAGCAGCTTAGCCAAGACCGTTAACTATGGCTACACCTTC	CASSLAKTVNYGYTF
TRBV20-1	TRBD1	TRBJ1-2	medium-sized	TGCAGTGCTAGAACCGGACAGGGCGATAGTGGCTACACCTTC	CSARTGQGDSGYTF
TRBV7-9	.	TRBJ1-3	medium-sized	TGTGCCAGCAGCAACCCCGGGGGGATCTCTGGAAACACCATATATTTT	CASSNPGGISGNTIYF
TRBV7-9	.	TRBJ2-7	.	TGTGCCAGCAGCCCTATCGGGGGGCCCTACGAGCAGTACTTC	CASSPIGGPYEQYF
TRBV5-1	TRBD1	TRBJ2-7	.	TGCGCCAGCAGCAGGGGCGGGACAGGGGACTTCTACGAGCAGTACTTC	CASSRGGTGDFYEQYF
TRBV5-1	TRBD1	TRBJ1-1	.	TGCGCCAGCAGCTTGACTGGACAGGGGGCTGTAGCTTTCTTT	CASSLTGQGAVAFF
TRBV20-1	TRBD1	TRBJ1-5	few	TGCAGTGCTAGATCGAACAGGGGTGGCAATCAGCCCCAGCATTTT	CSARSNRGGNQPQHF
TRBV19	TRBD1	TRBJ1-4	.	TGTGCCAGTAGTATAGGAAGACAGGGCATAGGCGAAAAACTGTTTTTT	CASSIGRQGIGEKLFF
TRBV3-1	.	TRBJ2-2	.	TGTGCCAGCAGCCCGCCTAGAAACACCGGGGAGCTGTTTTTT	CASSPPRNTGELFF